Sequencing of this T cell receptor (beta chain) was carried out in a study of regulatory T cells in long-lasting Graves disease. Study-level points and caveats: TRBV28 was favored in persistent disease, as were TRBJ1-2 and TRBJ2-5. The number of shared public clonotypes was higher in persistent patients (approximately 3,000) than new patients (roughly 970).

Time point here: persistent/refractory GD, antithyroid drugs over 5 years with positive TRAb. With RNA extracted from PBMCs as input, the TCR library was made. The V and J ends lost 5 bases and 5 bases respectively, with 15 bases between them. This CDR3 has 14 amino acids. Germline CDR1 and CDR2: MDHEN and SYDVKM. Arm-PCR of CDR3 regions and iRepertoire HTBI primers were used to build TCR beta libraries. Each CDR3 protein gets one entry after TCRdb re-called the multiplex PCR reads with MiXCR. The table has approximately 400,000 distinct CDR3 sequences, roughly a quarter seen once. This clonotype occurred many times. What it binds is not known.

This TCR was sampled from a female donor with Graves disease. Sequenced here: peripheral blood mononuclear cells (PBMCs), sampled when the disease was refractory, from a patient treated with antithyroid drugs. The chain carries TRBV28 and TRBJ1-2; D call uncertain. DNA for the CDR3: TGTGCCAGCAGTCCGCACCCCCCGTCTTATGGCTACACCTTC. It is translated as CASSPHPPSYGYTF.